This T cell receptor (beta chain) was captured in a study of blood T cell repertoires in COVID-19. Turning to the study itself: COVID-19 samples from acute and convalescent phases originated in the United States, Italy and Spain. T cells, B-cell-depleted T cells, or PBMCs supplied cDNA or gDNA.

Per the original methods: Using reference gene primer amplification, nucleated cell counts were estimated. Produced via immunoSEQ multiplex PCR; TCRdb's table is partial and in-frame only. V, J and clone size are those of that table, while D and trimming were read from the DNA. The profile shows about 140,000 clones, about four fifths of them singletons. The ends lost 3 bases at V and 4 bases at J; junction bases unmatched: 12. Germline CDR1 is LGHNA and CDR2 is YNFKEQ. The length of the CDR3 is 18 residues. This chain joins TRBV4-2 and TRBJ2-1, with TRBD2 matching over 10 bases. Sequenced: peripheral blood. The receptor comes from a woman aged 60-75 years with acute or convalescent COVID-19. The CDR3 region has the DNA TGTGCCAGCAGCCACTGGGAAGGTGGACTAGCGGTGTACAATGAGCAGTTCTTC. Amino acids: CASSHWEGGLAVYNEQFF.